The rows below give T cell receptor beta chains drawn from one sample of a study of early T cells in non-severe SARS-CoV-2 infection. From the 5' RACE reads, TCRdb called clonotypes with MiXCR, one entry per CDR3 protein. This table holds tens of thousands of distinct CDR3 sequences, 10% to 15% found once. Material for sequencing was whole blood. The receptors originated from an adult who was a healthcare worker with PCR-confirmed SARS-CoV-2 infection or an uninfected control (not recorded which). The CDR3 runs from the conserved cysteine through the conserved F or W. D genes are given only for firm matches. Not all rows give a size; the values are once, few, many and, for expanded clones, a class.

V gene	J gene	clone size	D gene	CDR3 DNA	CDR3 protein
TRBV20-1	TRBJ2-1	many	-	TGCAGTGCTAGGGGCTTAGCTGGGCGGAGCTCCTACAATGAGCAGTTCTTC	CSARGLAGRSSYNEQFF
TRBV4-2	TRBJ1-2	few	-	TGTGCCAGCAGCCAAGAGGCAGGCCACTATGGCTACACCTTC	CASSQEAGHYGYTF
TRBV24-1	TRBJ1-1	many	-	TGTGCCACCAGTGACCAGGGGACTGAAGCTTTCTTT	CATSDQGTEAFF
TRBV6-2/TRBV6-3	TRBJ1-1	few	-	TGTGCCAGCTGCCGTCCCAACACTGAAGCTTTCTTT	CASCRPNTEAFF
TRBV20-1	TRBJ2-7	medium-sized	-	TGCAGTGCTGTTACTTCCGGGACCATCCTATCCTACGAGCAGTACTTC	CSAVTSGTILSYEQYF
TRBV29-1	TRBJ1-5	many	-	TGCAGCGTAGCCGGGGCCGTCGATCAGCCCCAGCATTTT	CSVAGAVDQPQHF
TRBV11-2	TRBJ1-1	many	TRBD1	TGTGCCAGCAGCTTAGGATTAGGGAGGGGGCTGAACGCTGAAGCTTTCTTT	CASSLGLGRGLNAEAFF
TRBV7-8	TRBJ2-4	many	-	TGTGCCAGCAGCTTAGATCGGGTAGCCAAAAACATTCAGTACTTC	CASSLDRVAKNIQYF
TRBV4-1	TRBJ2-3	few	-	TGCGCCAGCAGCCAAGACCGGGACCTCGAGAAGTATTTT	CASSQDRDLEKYF
TRBV7-6	TRBJ2-1	many	TRBD1	TGTGCCAGCAGCCCCGAGGCAGGGGGCAGAAGGGGTGAGCAGTTCTTC	CASSPEAGGRRGEQFF
TRBV20-1	TRBJ2-5	-	-	TGCAGTGCCCTTGGGCTGGAGACCCAGTACTTC	CSALGLETQYF
TRBV7-2	TRBJ2-6	few	-	TGTGCCAGCAGCTTAGCGGTACCTGACGGGGCCAACGTCCTGACTTTC	CASSLAVPDGANVLTF
TRBV11-2	TRBJ2-5	many	TRBD1	TGTGCCAGCAGCTCCTTACTCAAACAGGGGAAAGAGACCCAGTACTTC	CASSSLLKQGKETQYF
TRBV30	TRBJ1-5	-	-	TGTGCCTGGGCCACAGGGACCCATAGCAATCAGCCCCAGCATTTT	CAWATGTHSNQPQHF
TRBV20-1	TRBJ2-1	many	TRBD1	TGCAGTGCTACTCCCACTCGGACAGGGGTTAGTGCTGAGCAGTTCTTC	CSATPTRTGVSAEQFF